This T cell receptor beta chain derives from a study of T-cell memory formation after mild COVID-19. This CDR3 has 14 residues. CDR1 and CDR2 (germline): SGHVS, FNYEAQ. V shed 2 bases and J shed 8 bases, with 13 bases lying between them. Each CDR3 protein gets one entry after TCRdb re-called the 5' RACE reads with MiXCR. Here the sample spans roughly 300,000 distinct CDR3 sequences, roughly an eighth being singletons. Specimen: PBMCs or a T cell subset sorted from them (not recorded which). The receptor comes from a man aged 18 to 29 who had mild COVID-19 (a few samples of this study predate the infection). Cell type and time point are not known. The rearrangement joins TRBV7-6 to TRBJ1-5, with a tentative D call TRBD1 (5 bases). The CDR3 loop is CASSLNGGEKPQHF. For the CDR3, the DNA is TGTGCCAGCAGCTTAAACGGGGGGGAGAAGCCCCAGCATTTT. Variable domain in full (rest from reference TRBV7-6 and TRBJ1-5): GAGVSQSPRYKVTKRGQDVALRCDPISGHVSLYWYRQALGQGPEFLTYFNYEAQQDKSGLPNDRFSAERPEGSISTLTIQRTEQRDSAMYRCASSLNGGEKPQHFGDGTRLSIL.